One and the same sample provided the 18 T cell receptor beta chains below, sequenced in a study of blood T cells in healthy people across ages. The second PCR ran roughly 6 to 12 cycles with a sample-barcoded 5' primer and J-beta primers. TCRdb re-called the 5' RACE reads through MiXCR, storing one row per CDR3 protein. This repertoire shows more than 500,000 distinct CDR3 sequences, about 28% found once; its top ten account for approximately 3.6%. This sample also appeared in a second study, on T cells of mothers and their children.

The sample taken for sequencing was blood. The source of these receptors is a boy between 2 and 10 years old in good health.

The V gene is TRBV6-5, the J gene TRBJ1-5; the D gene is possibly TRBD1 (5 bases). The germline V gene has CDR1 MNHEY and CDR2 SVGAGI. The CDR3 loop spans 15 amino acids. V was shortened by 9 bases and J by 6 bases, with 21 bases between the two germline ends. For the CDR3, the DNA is TGTGCCAGTAAAAGATCGGGGGGGGAAGGTCAGCCCCAGCATTTT. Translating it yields CASKRSGGEGQPQHF.

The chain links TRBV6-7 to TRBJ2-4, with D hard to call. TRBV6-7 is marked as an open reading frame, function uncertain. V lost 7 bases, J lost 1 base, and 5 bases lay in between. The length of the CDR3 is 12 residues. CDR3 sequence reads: CASNSAKNIQYF. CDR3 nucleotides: TGTGCCAGCAACTCGGCCAAAAACATTCAGTACTTC.

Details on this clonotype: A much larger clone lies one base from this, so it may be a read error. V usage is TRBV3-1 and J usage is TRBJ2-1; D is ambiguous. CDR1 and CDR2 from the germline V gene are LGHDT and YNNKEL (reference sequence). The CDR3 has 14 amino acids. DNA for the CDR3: TGTGCCGGCAGCCCTACCTATTCCTACAATGAGCAGTTCTTC. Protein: CAGSPTYSYNEQFF.

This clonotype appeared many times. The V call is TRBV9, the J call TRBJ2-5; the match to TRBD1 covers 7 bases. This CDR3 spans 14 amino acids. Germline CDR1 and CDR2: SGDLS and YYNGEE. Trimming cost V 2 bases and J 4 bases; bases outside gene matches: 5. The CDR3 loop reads CASSVGTVRETQYF. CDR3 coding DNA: TGTGCCAGCAGCGTGGGGACAGTTCGAGAGACCCAGTACTTC.

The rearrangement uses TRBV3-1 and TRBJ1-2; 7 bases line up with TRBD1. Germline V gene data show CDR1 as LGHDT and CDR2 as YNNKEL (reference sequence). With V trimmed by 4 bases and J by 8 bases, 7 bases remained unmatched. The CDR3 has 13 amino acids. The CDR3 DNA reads TGTGCCAGCAGCCGAAGCTCAGGGGGAGGCTACACCTTC. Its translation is CASSRSSGGGYTF.

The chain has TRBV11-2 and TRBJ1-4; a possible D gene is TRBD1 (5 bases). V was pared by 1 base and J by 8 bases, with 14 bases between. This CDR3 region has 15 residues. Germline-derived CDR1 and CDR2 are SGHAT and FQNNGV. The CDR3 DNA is TGTGCCAGCAGCTTAGGGGCAGGGAGATACGAAAAACTGTTTTTT. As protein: CASSLGAGRYEKLFF.

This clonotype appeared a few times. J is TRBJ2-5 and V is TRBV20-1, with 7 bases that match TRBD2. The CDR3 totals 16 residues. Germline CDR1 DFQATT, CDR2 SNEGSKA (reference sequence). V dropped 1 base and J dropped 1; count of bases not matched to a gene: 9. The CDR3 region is CSARGGGFSAQETQYF. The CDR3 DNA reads TGCAGTGCTAGAGGGGGGGGTTTCTCAGCCCAAGAGACCCAGTACTTC.

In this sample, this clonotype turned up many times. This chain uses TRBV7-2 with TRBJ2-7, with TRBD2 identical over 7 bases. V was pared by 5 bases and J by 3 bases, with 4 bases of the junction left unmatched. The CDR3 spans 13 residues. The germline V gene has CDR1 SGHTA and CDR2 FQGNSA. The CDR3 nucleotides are TGTGCCAGCAGCCTACGGGGGGTCTACGAGCAGTACTTC. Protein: CASSLRGVYEQYF.

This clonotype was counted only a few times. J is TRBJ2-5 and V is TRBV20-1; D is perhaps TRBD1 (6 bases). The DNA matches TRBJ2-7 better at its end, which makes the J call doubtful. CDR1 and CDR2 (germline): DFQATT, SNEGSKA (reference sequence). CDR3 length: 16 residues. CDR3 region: CSARDPTQGWGYEQYF. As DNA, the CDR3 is TGCAGTGCTAGAGATCCCACACAGGGATGGGGCTACGAGCAGTACTTC.

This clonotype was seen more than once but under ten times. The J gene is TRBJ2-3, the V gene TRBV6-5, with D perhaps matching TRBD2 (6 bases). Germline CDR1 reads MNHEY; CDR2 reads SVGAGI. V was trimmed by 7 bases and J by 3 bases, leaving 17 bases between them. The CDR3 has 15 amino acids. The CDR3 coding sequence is TGTGCCAGCAACTTTGTCGGGAGTACAACAGATACGCAGTATTTT. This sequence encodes CASNFVGSTTDTQYF.

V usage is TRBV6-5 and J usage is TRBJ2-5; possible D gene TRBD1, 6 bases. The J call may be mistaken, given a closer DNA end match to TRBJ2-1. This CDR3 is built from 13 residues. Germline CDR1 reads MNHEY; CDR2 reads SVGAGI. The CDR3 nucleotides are TGTGCCAGCAGCGCCGGCTTGAGGGGGGAGCAGTTCTTC. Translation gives CASSAGLRGEQFF.

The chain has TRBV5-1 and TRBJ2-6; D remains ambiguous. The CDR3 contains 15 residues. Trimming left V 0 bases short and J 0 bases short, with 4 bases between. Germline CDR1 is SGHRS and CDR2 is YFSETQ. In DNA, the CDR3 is TGCGCCAGCAGCTTGGAGTACTCTGGGGCCAACGTCCTGACTTTC. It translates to CASSLEYSGANVLTF.

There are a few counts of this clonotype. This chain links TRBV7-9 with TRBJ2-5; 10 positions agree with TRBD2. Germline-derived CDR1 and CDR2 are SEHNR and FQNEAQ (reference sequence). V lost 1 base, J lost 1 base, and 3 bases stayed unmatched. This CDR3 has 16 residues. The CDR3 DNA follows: TGTGCCAGCAGCTTAGTATCTAGCGGGGGCCAAGAGACCCAGTACTTC. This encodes CASSLVSSGGQETQYF.

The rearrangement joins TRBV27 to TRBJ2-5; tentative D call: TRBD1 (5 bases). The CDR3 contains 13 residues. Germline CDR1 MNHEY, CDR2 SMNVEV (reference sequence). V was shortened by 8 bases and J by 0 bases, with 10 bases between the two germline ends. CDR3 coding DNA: TGTGCCAGCCAGACAGCTAACCAAGAGACCCAGTACTTC. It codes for CASQTANQETQYF.

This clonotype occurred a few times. Written as DNA, the CDR3 is TGCAGCGTTGAAGATCCCGGGACTCATAACTACGAGCAGTACTTC. Translated: CSVEDPGTHNYEQYF. The chain has TRBV29-1 and TRBJ2-7; possibly TRBD2 for D (6 bases). Between the trimmed V and J ends, which lost 0 bases and 3 bases, there was a span of 15 bases. CDR1 and CDR2 from the germline V gene are SQVTM and ANQGSEA. The CDR3 runs 15 residues.

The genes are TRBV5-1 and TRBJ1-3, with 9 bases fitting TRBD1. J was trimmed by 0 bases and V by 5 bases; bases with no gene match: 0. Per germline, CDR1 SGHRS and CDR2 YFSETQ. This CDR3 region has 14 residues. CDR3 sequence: CASRTGGSGNTIYF. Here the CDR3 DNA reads TGCGCCAGCAGGACAGGGGGCTCTGGAAACACCATATATTTT.

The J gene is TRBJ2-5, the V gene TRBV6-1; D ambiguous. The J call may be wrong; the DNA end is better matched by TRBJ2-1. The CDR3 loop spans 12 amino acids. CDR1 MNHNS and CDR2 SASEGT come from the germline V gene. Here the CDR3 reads CASSELPDEQFF. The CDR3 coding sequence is TGTGCCAGCAGTGAACTACCCGATGAGCAGTTCTTC.

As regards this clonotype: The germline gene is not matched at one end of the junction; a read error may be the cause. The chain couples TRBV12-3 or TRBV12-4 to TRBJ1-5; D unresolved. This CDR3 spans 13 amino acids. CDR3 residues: CASSSRPDQPRHF. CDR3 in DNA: TGTGCCAGCAGTAGCCGGCCCGATCAGCCCCGGCATTTT.